This is a list of T cell receptor beta chains from one sample in a study of Ad26.COV2.S vaccination and SARS-CoV-2 variants. Only in-frame clones appear in the TCRdb table, and some are missing; sequencing was by immunoSEQ multiplex PCR. The table lists around 420,000 clones, roughly 90% of them singletons. This specimen was peripheral blood, taken in a trial of Ad26.COV2.S vaccine versus placebo. The receptors derive from a person between 18 and 59 years old who received the Ad26.COV2.S COVID-19 vaccine or a placebo. The conserved cysteine and the conserved F or W are not part of the CDR3 here. A D gene is named only where the DNA matches it firmly.

TRBV28	NA	ASSFEMQPQH
TRBV2	NA	ASGTRGGLGGYT
TRBV7-2	NA	ASSVLTAGNEQF
TRBV7-2	NA	ASSLGGLGDQY
TRBV5-4	TRBD1	ASSPGTGGHTEAF
TRBV5-6	NA	ASSLGLSNEARY
TRBV5-4	NA	ASSLVRENIQY
TRBV2	TRBD1	ASSRTGMGYT
TRBV7-2	NA	ASSLDRGQLGSPLH
TRBV6-5	NA	ASSSLQGNKTQY
TRBV29-1	NA	SVLEADEKLF
TRBV19	NA	ASSITGGRTEAF
TRBV4-1	NA	ASSRPGEKLF
TRBV5-1	NA	ASSLDSGWNEQF
TRBV19	TRBD1	ASSIGPRTGGPYSGNQPQH
TRBV30	NA	AWSRGNGNQPQH
TRBV28	NA	ASSLNLQGTGELF
TRBV7-9	NA	ASSLGSPGSPYEQY
TRBV9	NA	ASSVQPLGETQY
TRBV7-8	NA	ASSLVRYEQY
TRBV6-2/TRBV6-3	NA	ASSLQGTYSPLH
TRBV7-2	TRBD2	ASSLGFGGGTQETQY
TRBV5-6	NA	ASSLFDSSYNEQF
TRBV19	NA	ASAWGTGELF
TRBV3-1/TRBV3-2	NA	ASSQDQAPPYEQY
TRBV19	NA	ASSKLDSPLGFNYGYT
TRBV25-1	NA	ASSGVGIETQY
TRBV6-5	NA	ASSHSTDTQY
TRBV21-1	NA	ASRKPAGGRDTGELF
TRBV6-2/TRBV6-3	NA	ASSGDYEQY
TRBV4-1	TRBD1	ASSQARGPYNEQF
TRBV12-3/TRBV12-4	NA	ASNRGISQPQH
TRBV29-1	NA	SVESRANTGELF
TRBV7-8	TRBD1	ASSLIWAGGETQY
TRBV12-2	NA	ASRTQTGATNEKLF
TRBV4-1	NA	ASSQVREADTQY
TRBV27	NA	ASSFLPGDNEKLF
TRBV14	TRBD1	ASNPEGQLNQPQH
TRBV9	NA	ASSGGVGEQY
TRBV10-3	NA	AISESHGPNTEAF
TRBV5-1	TRBD1	ASSLTGTGFGEQF
TRBV6-5	TRBD2	ASSLTGGPREQY
TRBV9	TRBD1	ASSVESGTGWNTEAF
TRBV5-6	TRBD1	ASSSETGGSSPLH
TRBV27	NA	ASSFARDYEQY
TRBV28	NA	ASSYRSFQPQH
TRBV7-3	NA	ASSLLGGAFGANVLT
TRBV29-1	NA	SVEQGPWGAEAF
TRBV6-5	NA	ATHNRVGNQPQH
TRBV12-3/TRBV12-4	NA	ASLPGLEEKLF
TRBV10-2	TRBD2	ASSDLFGGASSYNEQF
TRBV7-7	NA	ASSLGPSWTGSSGANVLT
TRBV27	NA	ASRKIRGDTEAF